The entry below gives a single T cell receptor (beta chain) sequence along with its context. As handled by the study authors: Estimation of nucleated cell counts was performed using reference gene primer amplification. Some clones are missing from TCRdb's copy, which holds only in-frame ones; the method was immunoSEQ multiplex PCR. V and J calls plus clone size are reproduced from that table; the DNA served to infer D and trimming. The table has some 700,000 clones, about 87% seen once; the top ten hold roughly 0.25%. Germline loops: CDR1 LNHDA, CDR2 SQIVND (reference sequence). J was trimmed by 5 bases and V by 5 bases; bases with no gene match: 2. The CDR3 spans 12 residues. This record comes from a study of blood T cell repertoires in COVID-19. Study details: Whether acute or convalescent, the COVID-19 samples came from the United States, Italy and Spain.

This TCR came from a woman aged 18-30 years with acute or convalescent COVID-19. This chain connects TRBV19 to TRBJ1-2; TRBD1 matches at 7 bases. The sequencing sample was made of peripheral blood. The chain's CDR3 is CASSFRGYGYTF. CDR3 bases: TGTGCCAGTAGTTTCAGGGGGTATGGCTACACCTTC.